The rows below give T cell receptor beta chains drawn from one sample of a study of shared clonotypes between healthy human individuals. Measured with immunoSEQ multiplex PCR; TCRdb has only the in-frame clones, and not every one. The repertoire consists of about 460,000 clones, with approximately 77% occurring once and the leading ten covering about 12%. What was sequenced was PBMCs. The receptors were gathered from a woman in her forties in good health. Some clones in this sample may be carry-over from other donors' samples. CDR3s include the opening cysteine and the closing phenylalanine or tryptophan. The D gene is left open where the match is weak. Expanded clones are given a class, and other clones once, few, many or no size at all.

TRBV29-1,TRBD1,-,TRBJ2-7,CSVTGTGLTYEQYF,TGCAGCGTAACCGGGACAGGGCTAACCTACGAGCAGTACTTC
TRBV2,-,-,TRBJ2-7,CASSQATYEQYF,TGTGCCAGCAGTCAGGCTACCTACGAGCAGTACTTC
TRBV7-8,-,few,TRBJ2-3,CAAGPGLHTDTQYF,TGTGCCGCGGGGCCGGGACTGCACACAGATACGCAGTATTTT
TRBV7-9,-,-,TRBJ2-1,CASSLAGVFNEQFF,TGTGCCAGCAGCTTAGCGGGAGTGTTCAATGAGCAGTTCTTC
TRBV7-7,-,-,TRBJ2-3,CASSLHDSTDTQYF,TGTGCTAGCAGCTTACACGACAGCACAGATACGCAGTATTTT
TRBV30,-,-,TRBJ1-2,CAWSPGVVGYTF,TGTGCCTGGAGCCCAGGGGTGGTTGGCTACACCTTC
TRBV29-1,TRBD1,-,TRBJ2-3,CSVTTGDHTDTQYF,TGCAGCGTTACGACAGGGGATCACACAGATACGCAGTATTTT
TRBV6-1,-,-,TRBJ1-3,CASREFRLGSGNTIYF,TGTGCCAGCAGAGAATTTAGGTTAGGGTCTGGAAACACCATATATTTT
TRBV10-3,TRBD2,-,TRBJ2-7,CAIKGLAGVDEQYF,TGTGCCATCAAGGGTCTAGCGGGAGTCGACGAGCAGTACTTC
TRBV30,-,few,TRBJ1-6,CACPGQTDSPLHF,TGTGCCTGTCCGGGACAAACGGATTCACCCCTCCACTTT
TRBV27,-,-,TRBJ2-6,CASSLWGPGANVLTF,TGTGCCAGCAGTTTATGGGGACCTGGGGCCAACGTCCTGACTTTC
TRBV27,TRBD1,-,TRBJ1-5,CASSGTGSNQPQHF,TGTGCCAGCAGCGGGACAGGTAGCAATCAGCCCCAGCATTTT
TRBV19,TRBD2,-,TRBJ2-7,CASMRVAGDRYDEQYF,TGTGCCAGTATGCGGGTAGCGGGAGATCGGTACGACGAGCAGTACTTC
TRBV7-8,TRBD2,-,TRBJ2-7,CASSQGWTSPYEQYF,TGTGCCAGCAGCCAGGGCTGGACTAGCCCCTACGAGCAGTACTTC
TRBV9,-,-,TRBJ2-7,CASSLRGSSGYEQYF,TGTGCCAGCAGCCTCCGGGGTTCATCGGGCTACGAGCAGTACTTC
TRBV7-3,TRBD1,many,TRBJ1-4,CASSSGTGEKLFF,TGTGCCAGCAGCTCCGGGACAGGGGAAAAACTGTTTTTT
TRBV27,-,-,TRBJ2-1,CASSSQNPVGNEQFF,TGTGCCAGCAGTTCGCAGAATCCGGTCGGCAATGAGCAGTTCTTC
TRBV29-1,-,-,TRBJ1-1,CSVERGTNTEAFF,TGCAGCGTTGAAAGGGGCACTAACACTGAAGCTTTCTTT
TRBV30,-,-,TRBJ2-5,CAWSVGVSLSYQETQYF,TGTGCCTGGAGTGTAGGGGTTAGTCTGTCCTACCAAGAGACCCAGTACTTC
TRBV7-9,-,-,TRBJ1-5,CASSLANQPQHF,TGTGCCAGCAGCTTAGCGAATCAGCCCCAGCATTTT
TRBV15,TRBD2,many,TRBJ2-5,CATSRDGLAGVGQETQYF,TGTGCCACCAGCAGAGACGGACTAGCGGGAGTGGGGCAAGAGACCCAGTACTTC
TRBV4-2,TRBD2,-,TRBJ2-1,CASSKDGLAGDNEQFF,TGTGCCAGCAGCAAGGACGGACTAGCGGGAGACAATGAGCAGTTCTTC
TRBV6-1,-,many,TRBJ1-1,CASSQGFMDTEAFF,TGTGCCAGCAGTCAAGGGTTTATGGACACTGAAGCTTTCTTT
TRBV5-5,TRBD2,-,TRBJ2-7,CASSLSPGSGVPYEQYF,TGTGCCAGCAGCTTGTCCCCGGGTAGCGGGGTTCCCTACGAGCAGTACTTC
TRBV5-6,TRBD2,-,TRBJ2-1,CASSFPGTRLNEQFF,TGTGCCAGCAGCTTCCCCGGGACTAGGTTGAATGAGCAGTTCTTC
TRBV25-1,TRBD1,-,TRBJ2-7,CASSTGTGFSYEQYF,TGTGCCAGCAGCACCGGGACAGGCTTCTCCTACGAGCAGTACTTC
TRBV28,-,-,TRBJ2-7,CASSLFFNPDEQYF,TGTGCCAGCAGTTTATTCTTTAACCCGGACGAGCAGTACTTC
TRBV5-4,-,few,TRBJ1-4,CAFRQATNEKLFF,TGTGCCTTCCGGCAGGCAACTAATGAAAAACTGTTTTTT
TRBV19,TRBD1,-,TRBJ2-1,CASSIGGTGVVNEQFF,TGTGCCAGTAGTATAGGTGGGACAGGGGTGGTCAATGAGCAGTTCTTC
TRBV5-1,TRBD1,few,TRBJ1-5,CASSLQGASNQPQHF,TGCGCCAGCAGCCTACAGGGGGCGAGCAATCAGCCCCAGCATTTT
TRBV7-2,-,few,TRBJ2-7,CASSLMARVGEQYF,TGTGCCAGCAGCTTAATGGCCAGGGTTGGCGAGCAGTACTTC
TRBV5-1,TRBD1,-,TRBJ2-7,CASSLAGTAGGTYEQYF,TGCGCCAGCAGCTTGGCAGGGACAGCCGGCGGTACTTACGAGCAGTACTTC
TRBV28,-,-,TRBJ1-5,CASSAGNQPQHF,TGTGCCAGCAGTGCAGGCAATCAGCCCCAGCATTTT
TRBV7-3,TRBD1,few,TRBJ2-1,CASSPRTGYNEQFF,TGTGCCAGCAGCCCACGGACAGGTTACAATGAGCAGTTCTTC
TRBV7-2,-,-,TRBJ1-5,CASSQRGGRNQPQHF,TGTGCCAGCAGCCAAAGGGGGGGGCGCAATCAGCCCCAGCATTTT
TRBV11-2,-,-,TRBJ1-4,CASSLAGDEKLFF,TGTGCCAGCAGCTTAGCTGGGGATGAAAAACTGTTTTTT
TRBV19,-,-,TRBJ1-1,CASSVTGIGSTEAFF,TGTGCCAGTAGTGTCACAGGGATTGGAAGCACTGAAGCTTTCTTT
TRBV21-1,-,-,TRBJ2-4,CASSPEGTGWEFIQYF,TGTGCCAGCAGCCCTGAAGGCACAGGGTGGGAATTCATTCAGTACTTC
TRBV18,-,-,TRBJ1-5,CASSPPGGRDQPQHF,TGTGCCAGCTCACCACCCGGGGGCCGGGATCAGCCCCAGCATTTT
TRBV4-2,-,few,TRBJ2-7,CASSQVWLSSYEQYF,TGTGCCAGCAGCCAAGTATGGCTCAGCTCCTACGAGCAGTACTTC
TRBV11-2,TRBD2,-,TRBJ2-7,CASSPRGSGSVVEQYF,TGTGCCAGCAGCCCAAGGGGGAGCGGGAGTGTGGTCGAGCAGTACTTC
TRBV7-2,-,-,TRBJ1-5,CASSLEGGSNQPQHF,TGTGCCAGCAGCCTAGAAGGGGGTAGCAATCAGCCCCAGCATTTT